One and the same sample provided the 29 T cell receptor beta chains below, sequenced in a study of blood T cell repertoires in COVID-19. The protocol was immunoSEQ multiplex PCR, while the TCRdb copy is restricted to in-frame clones and leaves out a portion. The sample gives 130,000 to 150,000 clones, about 76% of which show up once; less than 5% is in the top ten. What was sequenced was peripheral blood. These receptor sequences come from a woman in her 70s with COVID-19, enrolled during active disease.

This clone has a single count. The J gene is TRBJ1-1, the V gene TRBV5-1; maybe TRBD1 (6 bases). This CDR3 has 15 residues. Germline values: CDR1 SGHRS, CDR2 YFSETQ. Trimming took 0 bases from V and 7 from J, leaving 16 bases between them. In DNA form, the CDR3 reads TGCGCCAGCAGCTTGGCCTCCGGGACACTCAGTGAAGCTTTCTTT. Protein product: CASSLASGTLSEAFF.

The chain has TRBV4-3 and TRBJ1-2; TRBD1 is a possible D gene (6 bases). The V end lost 4 bases, the J end lost 3 bases, and 15 bases lay between the germline ends. This CDR3 is built from 15 residues. CDR1 and CDR2 from the germline V gene are LGHNA and YSLEER. CDR3 nucleotides: TGCGCCAGCAGCCTCAACAGGGTGGTCGACTATGGCTACACCTTC. It encodes CASSLNRVVDYGYTF.

The chain is built from TRBV6-5 and TRBJ2-7; TRBD1 might be the D (7 bases). The CDR3 consists of 14 residues. V dropped 7 bases and J dropped 4 bases, with 17 bases sitting between them. The V gene's germline CDR1 is MNHEY and CDR2 SVGAGI. CDR3 sequence reads: CASTDGRGEYEQYF. DNA of the CDR3: TGTGCCAGCACCGACGGCAGGGGGGAGTACGAGCAGTACTTC.

This clone has a handful of counts. The V gene is TRBV3-1 (or the pseudogene TRBV3-2), the J gene TRBJ2-7; 9 positions match TRBD2. CDR3 length: 15 amino acids. V dropped 4 bases and J dropped 6; count of bases not matched to a gene: 10. The germline gives CDR1 LGHDT, CDR2 YNNKEL (reference sequence). The CDR3 DNA is TGTGCCAGCAGCCGAAGGGGGACTAGCACCCGCGAGCAGTACTTC. This translates into CASSRRGTSTREQYF.

This chain uses TRBV18 with TRBJ1-2, with TRBD1 matching 8 bases. Germline V gene sequence: CDR1 KGHSH, CDR2 LQKENI. This CDR3 is 19 amino acids long. V was clipped by 3 bases and J by 1 base; unmatched bases: 16. CDR3 sequence (DNA): TGTGCCAGCTCACCTCTCAACTCTGGACAGGGTGTGGGTAACTATGGCTACACCTTC. Protein sequence: CASSPLNSGQGVGNYGYTF.

The CDR3 spells CASSGGLAGLWSTDTQYF. CDR3 coding DNA: TGTGCCAGCAGCGGGGGACTAGCGGGGTTATGGAGCACAGATACGCAGTATTTT. The V gene is TRBV7-9, the J gene TRBJ2-3; 13 bases are a match to TRBD2. The germline CDR1 and CDR2 sequences are SEHNR and FQNEAQ (reference sequence). CDR3 length: 18 residues. After removal of 5 bases from V and 0 bases from J, the junction contained 8 bases not matched to a gene.

The chain has TRBV11-2 and TRBJ2-7; the match to TRBD1 covers 9 bases. J gave up 0 bases and V 5 bases, and 5 bases lay outside the gene matches. CDR1 is SGHAT and CDR2 is FQNNGV in the germline V gene. The CDR3 sequence is 15 residues long. This chain's CDR3 is CASSARTGASYEQYF. The CDR3 coding sequence is TGTGCCAGCAGCGCCCGGACAGGGGCCTCCTACGAGCAGTACTTC.

This sequence joins TRBV18 and TRBJ2-5; D uncertain. This CDR3 spans 14 amino acids. Deletions cut 3 bases from V and 5 bases from J, with 13 bases between. Germline CDR1 is KGHSH and CDR2 is LQKENI. The CDR3, as DNA: TGTGCCAGCTCACCTCGGTCCGGCAGGGAGACCCAGTACTTC. Amino acids: CASSPRSGRETQYF.

The gene calls are TRBV5-5 and TRBJ1-5; D is uncertain. Deletions cut 1 base from V and 0 bases from J, with 5 bases between. Germline values: CDR1 SGHKS, CDR2 YYEKEE (reference sequence). The CDR3 runs to 14 residues. CDR3 DNA: TGTGCCAGCAGCTTGTCAGATAGCAATCAGCCCCAGCATTTT. Protein product: CASSLSDSNQPQHF.

In this sample, this clone turned up a few times. The chain employs TRBV11-2 and TRBJ2-7; possibly TRBD1 for D (5 bases). The CDR3 is made up of 14 amino acids. Germline CDR1 SGHAT, CDR2 FQNNGV. V gave up 3 bases and J gave up 2 bases, with 11 bases separating them. The CDR3 region is CASSFAGPAYEQYF. The CDR3 nucleotides read TGTGCCAGCAGCTTTGCAGGGCCCGCCTACGAGCAGTACTTC. The complete variable domain, with remaining parts taken from reference TRBV11-2 and TRBJ2-7, reads EAGVAQSPRYKIIEKRQSVAFWCNPISGHATLYWYQQILGQGPKLLIQFQNNGVVDDSQLPKDRFSAERLKGVDSTLKIQPAKLEDSAVYLCASSFAGPAYEQYFGPGTRLTVT.

The V call is TRBV4-2, the J call TRBJ2-3; 7 nucleotides line up with TRBD1. The CDR3 covers 18 residues. Trimming took 0 bases from V and 1 from J; bases not matched to a gene: 10. Germline values: CDR1 LGHNA, CDR2 YNFKEQ. CDR3 amino acids: CASSQDGAAGGRTDTQYF. CDR3 sequence (DNA): TGTGCCAGCAGCCAAGATGGGGCGGCAGGGGGTCGCACAGATACGCAGTATTTT.

This clone was seen a single time. V and J are TRBV3-1 (or the pseudogene TRBV3-2) and TRBJ2-5; D remains ambiguous. The germline V gene has CDR1 LGHDT and CDR2 YNNKEL (reference sequence). The length of the CDR3 is 14 residues. V was pared by 0 bases and J by 5 bases, with 10 bases between. CDR3 DNA: TGTGCCAGCAGCCAAGATCCTAGTAAGGAGACCCAGTACTTC. Translating it yields CASSQDPSKETQYF.

The CDR3 spells CASSQGLAGGQETQYF. CDR3 nucleotide sequence: TGTGCCAGCAGCCAAGGACTAGCGGGGGGGCAAGAGACCCAGTACTTC. The genes are TRBV7-2 and TRBJ2-5, with TRBD2 identical over 15 bases. V trimming: 5 bases; J trimming: 2 bases; junction bases outside the gene matches: 3. The CDR3 totals 16 residues. Germline lookup yields CDR1 SGHTA and CDR2 FQGNSA.

In its sample, this clone was seen once. This chain links TRBV9 with TRBJ2-7, with D unresolved. Germline V gives CDR1 SGDLS, CDR2 YYNGEE. This CDR3 is 14 amino acids long. Trimming took 0 bases from V and 4 from J, leaving 11 bases between them. For the CDR3, the DNA is TGTGCCAGCAGCGTAGGTGTCAGTCCGTACGAGCAGTACTTC. Its protein product is CASSVGVSPYEQYF.

The chain combines TRBV5-6 with TRBJ1-5; TRBD1 is a possible D gene (5 bases). Germline CDR1 is SGHDT and CDR2 is YYEEEE. V was cut by 0 bases and J by 3 bases, with 13 bases left in between. The CDR3 contains 16 residues. The chain's CDR3 is CASSLGGRTNNQPQHF. In DNA form, the CDR3 reads TGTGCCAGCAGCTTGGGGGGCCGGACTAACAATCAGCCCCAGCATTTT.

This clone was counted only a few times. The V gene is TRBV25-1, the J gene TRBJ2-2; weak D call: TRBD1 (5 bases). CDR3 size: 15 residues. CDR1 is MGHDK, CDR2 SYGVNS, per germline. Trimming removed 3 bases at V and 1 base at J, with 9 bases between. The CDR3 loop reads CASSDPQGNTGELFF. CDR3 nucleotide sequence: TGTGCCAGCAGTGATCCTCAGGGGAACACCGGGGAGCTGTTTTTT.

The chain joins TRBV29-1 to TRBJ2-7; 10 bases are shared with TRBD1. J was trimmed by 2 bases and V by 5 bases; bases with no gene match: 12. CDR1 and CDR2 from the germline V gene are SQVTM and ANQGSEA. The CDR3 length is 16 residues. DNA for the CDR3: TGCAGCGTTCCGGGAGGAATGGGACAGGGGCCCTACGAGCAGTACTTC. Translation gives CSVPGGMGQGPYEQYF.

The chain links TRBV5-5 to TRBJ2-3, with a tentative D call TRBD1 (6 bases). The CDR3 consists of 17 residues. CDR1 is SGHKS, CDR2 YYEKEE, per germline (reference sequence). The V gene lost 3 bases and the J gene lost 4 bases, with 21 bases spanning the gap. CDR3 coding DNA: TGTGCCAGCAGCTGGGCGGTGGGGACACCGAGGGCAGATACGCAGTATTTT. Its protein product is CASSWAVGTPRADTQYF. Full variable domain (rest looked up from reference TRBV5-5 and TRBJ2-3): DAGVTQSPTHLIKTRGQQVTLRCSPISGHKSVSWYQQVLGQGPQFIFQYYEKEERGRGNFPDRFSARQFPNYSSELNVNALLLGDSALYLCASSWAVGTPRADTQYFGPGTRLTVL.

Turning to this clone: In the same sample, other DNA sequences code for this CDR3. The chain couples TRBV18 to TRBJ1-1; D is undetermined. Looked up from germline, CDR1 is KGHSH and CDR2 is LQKENI. This CDR3 is 14 amino acids long. With 2 bases removed from V and 0 bases from J, the gap between germline ends came to 7 bases. The CDR3 DNA reads as TGTGCCAGCTCACCAGGGCAGTTGAACACTGAAGCTTTCTTT. As protein: CASSPGQLNTEAFF.

This chain uses TRBV7-9 with TRBJ2-7; 7 bases align to TRBD1. The CDR3 contains 15 residues. Germline V gives CDR1 SEHNR, CDR2 FQNEAQ (reference sequence). V shed 5 bases, J shed 4 bases, and the junction held 11 bases outside the gene matches. CDR3 sequence (DNA): TGTGCCAGCAGCCCCCCGGTGACAGGGAAATACGAGCAGTACTTC. Its translation: CASSPPVTGKYEQYF. The variable domain in full, with the rest retrieved from reference TRBV7-9 and TRBJ2-7, is DTGVSQNPRHKITKRGQNVTFRCDPISEHNRLYWYRQTLGQGPEFLTYFQNEAQLEKSRLLSDRFSAERPKGSFSTLEIQRTEQGDSAMYLCASSPPVTGKYEQYFGPGTRLTVT.

This clone has a handful of counts. This chain joins TRBV15 and TRBJ1-2; weak D call: TRBD1 (5 bases). Germline V gives CDR1 LNHNV, CDR2 YYDKDF (reference sequence). The CDR3 consists of 14 residues. V gave up 5 bases and J gave up 5 bases, with 15 bases separating them. The CDR3 nucleotides read TGTGCCACCAGCCCGGCGGAGACAGCTTATGGCTACACCTTC. Protein product: CATSPAETAYGYTF. The variable domain in full, completed from reference TRBV15 and TRBJ1-2, reads DAMVIQNPRYQVTQFGKPVTLSCSQTLNHNVMYWYQQKSSQAPKLLFHYYDKDFNNEADTPDNFQSRRPNTSFCFLDIRSPGLGDTAMYLCATSPAETAYGYTFGSGTRLTVV.

The rearrangement joins TRBV5-1 to TRBJ2-7; 7 bases fit TRBD1. The V gene's germline CDR1 is SGHRS and CDR2 YFSETQ. V trimming: 3 bases; J trimming: 4 bases; junction bases outside the gene matches: 7. This CDR3 spans 14 amino acids. The CDR3 spells CASSSTGQAYEQYF. The DNA of the CDR3 is TGCGCCAGCAGCTCAACAGGACAGGCTTACGAGCAGTACTTC.

This clone appeared once. The genes are TRBV6-1 and TRBJ2-7; tentative D call: TRBD1 (6 bases). Looked up from germline, CDR1 is MNHNS and CDR2 is SASEGT. V was cut by 4 bases and J by 4 bases, with 20 bases left in between. The CDR3 totals 16 residues. CDR3 sequence reads: CASSGRHGGLSYEQYF. CDR3 coding DNA: TGTGCCAGCAGTGGAAGGCATGGGGGCCTCTCGTACGAGCAGTACTTC.

This rearrangement joins TRBV19 to TRBJ1-1; D perhaps matches TRBD1 (6 bases). The V gene lost 2 bases and the J gene lost 0 bases, with 13 bases spanning the gap. The CDR3 has 16 amino acids. CDR1 is LNHDA, CDR2 SQIVND, per germline (reference sequence). CDR3 nucleotides: TGTGCCAGTAGTATATCCCTGACAGGCGTGAACACTGAAGCTTTCTTT. It yields the protein CASSISLTGVNTEAFF.

J is TRBJ1-2 and V is TRBV7-9; TRBD1 matches 9 bases. The CDR3 loop spans 18 amino acids. Germline assignment: CDR1 SEHNR and CDR2 FQNEAQ (reference sequence). V dropped 8 bases and J dropped 6; count of bases not matched to a gene: 22. The CDR3 region has the DNA TGTGCCAGCGGCGACTCGGACGCGACAGGGGGGAAGAATAATGGCTACACCTTC. Residues: CASGDSDATGGKNNGYTF.

The chain uses TRBV5-6 and TRBJ1-4; 8 bases fit TRBD1. The CDR3 is 16 amino acids. The V gene's germline CDR1 is SGHDT and CDR2 YYEEEE. Losses at the gene ends were 4 bases for V and 8 bases for J; bases not matched to a gene: 13. CDR3 sequence reads: CASSPRLGQGREKLFF. The CDR3 nucleotides are TGTGCCAGCAGCCCGAGACTAGGACAGGGACGAGAAAAACTGTTTTTT.

This chain uses TRBV5-6 with TRBJ2-1; possibly TRBD1 for D (5 bases). Germline lookup yields CDR1 SGHDT and CDR2 YYEEEE. The CDR3 is 15 residues long. Trimming left V 1 base short and J 8 bases short, with 16 bases between. The CDR3 loop reads CASSLTRAGIDEQFF. The CDR3 DNA is TGTGCCAGCAGCTTGACCAGGGCTGGGATCGATGAGCAGTTCTTC. Based on the CDR3 plus reference TRBV5-6 and TRBJ2-1, the full variable domain is DAGVTQSPTHLIKTRGQQVTLRCSPKSGHDTVSWYQQALGQGPQFIFQYYEEEERQRGNFPDRFSGHQFPNYSSELNVNALLLGDSALYLCASSLTRAGIDEQFFGPGTRLTVL.

The gene calls are TRBV6-5 and TRBJ2-1, with D possibly being TRBD1 (5 bases). The CDR3 contains 15 residues. V dropped 7 bases and J dropped 4 bases, with 17 bases sitting between them. Germline CDR1 is MNHEY and CDR2 is SVGAGI. This CDR3 is CASTEWGQGYNEQFF. CDR3 in DNA: TGTGCCAGCACCGAATGGGGTCAGGGATACAATGAGCAGTTCTTC.

This clone occurred a few times. The chain recombines TRBV7-2 with TRBJ2-7, with 10 bases identical to TRBD2. V lost 3 bases to trimming and J lost 3 bases; unmatched junction nucleotides: 5. This CDR3 has 15 residues. The germline CDR1 and CDR2 sequences are SGHTA and FQGNSA. The CDR3 DNA reads as TGTGCCAGCAGCTTCAGGGCTAGCGGGGGCTACGAGCAGTACTTC. Amino acids: CASSFRASGGYEQYF.